The 11 T cell receptor beta chains in this list originate from one sample, sequenced in a study of T-cell reconstitution after alpha-beta-depleted transplantation in children. It was with unique molecular identifiers that the TCRbeta library was prepared. TCRdb independently ran MiXCR on the PCR reads; one entry per CDR3 protein. The sample records hundreds of thousands of distinct CDR3 sequences, 13% being singletons. The sample was PBMCs, mostly from graft donor cells, taken 360 days after TCRalphabeta/CD19-depleted stem cell transplant. The origin of the receptors is a male patient aged 10-17 years who had a stem cell transplant for acute myeloid leukemia, so the T cells may come from the graft donor.

Many counts were recorded for this clonotype. The chain couples TRBV12-3 or TRBV12-4 to TRBJ2-1; perhaps TRBD2 as D (5 bases). CDR3 length equals 15 residues. Trimming left V 5 bases short and J 2 bases short, with 13 bases between. The CDR3 is CASSKWRLPYNEQFF. DNA for the CDR3: TGTGCCAGCAGTAAATGGAGGCTCCCCTACAATGAGCAGTTCTTC.

The chain carries TRBV9 and TRBJ2-7, with 10 positions matching TRBD1. The germline V gene encodes CDR1 SGDLS and CDR2 YYNGEE. V shed 5 bases and J 2 bases; nucleotides not matched to a gene: 7. This CDR3 has 15 residues. For the CDR3, the DNA is TGTGCCAGCAGAGCCGGGACAGGGGCACCCTACGAGCAGTACTTC. It translates to CASRAGTGAPYEQYF.

This sequence joins TRBV20-1 and TRBJ2-2, with 7 nucleotides matching TRBD1. Unmatched junction bases numbered 5, after V lost 6 bases and J lost 7 bases. The germline CDR1 and CDR2 sequences are DFQATT and SNEGSKA (reference sequence). There are 12 residues in the CDR3. The CDR3 region is CSARQGYGELFF. The CDR3 coding sequence is TGCAGTGCCAGACAGGGCTACGGGGAGCTGTTTTTT.

The V call is TRBV29-1, the J call TRBJ2-5; D is unclear. The germline CDR1 and CDR2 sequences are SQVTM and ANQGSEA. This CDR3 is 13 amino acids long. Trimming pared 4 bases from V and 13 bases from J, leaving 22 bases between. The CDR3 DNA is TGCAGCGTTGTGGACCCCCTTGAGTGGGGTGCGTACTTC. Protein product: CSVVDPLEWGAYF.

The chain joins TRBV7-2 to TRBJ2-7; D may correspond to TRBD1 or TRBD2 (5 bases each). There are 14 residues in the CDR3. Germline assignment: CDR1 SGHTA and CDR2 FQGNSA. Trimming cost V 6 bases and J 3 bases, with 15 bases left between them. The CDR3 DNA sequence: TGTGCCAGCAGTTTGAGGGGATCTAACTACGAGCAGTACTTC. It encodes CASSLRGSNYEQYF.

Only a few counts were recorded for this clonotype. The rearrangement joins TRBV28 to TRBJ2-3; 9 bases are shared with TRBD2. The CDR3 runs to 15 residues. Germline loops: CDR1 MDHEN, CDR2 SYDVKM. Trimming cost V 4 bases and J 7 bases; bases outside gene matches: 9. DNA of the CDR3: TGTGCCAGCAGTTCCCCAGGACTAGCGTCATATACGCAGTATTTT. Its protein product is CASSSPGLASYTQYF.

This clonotype appeared many times. V and J are TRBV12-3 or TRBV12-4 and TRBJ2-1, with 9 bases fitting TRBD2. The CDR3 consists of 15 residues. V shed 5 bases, J shed 6 bases, and the junction held 8 bases outside the gene matches. The CDR3 sequence: CASSVGTSRGNEQFF. In DNA form, the CDR3 reads TGTGCCAGCAGTGTGGGGACTAGCAGGGGCAATGAGCAGTTCTTC.

The V call is TRBV18, the J call TRBJ1-5; 10 bases match TRBD1. V dropped 4 bases and J dropped 2; count of bases not matched to a gene: 2. CDR1 is KGHSH and CDR2 is LQKENI in the germline V gene. This CDR3 is built from 15 residues. In DNA, the CDR3 is TGTGCCAGCTCACACGGGACAGGGGGCAATCAGCCCCAGCATTTT. Its translation is CASSHGTGGNQPQHF.

This clonotype was recorded at least ten times. This rearrangement joins TRBV29-1 to TRBJ2-1; tentative D call: TRBD2 (5 bases). Germline CDR1 is SQVTM and CDR2 is ANQGSEA. Trimming removed 7 bases from V and 4 bases from J, with 11 bases in between. The CDR3 has 12 residues. Written as DNA, the CDR3 is TGCAGCGCCCTACTAGGGTACAATGAGCAGTTCTTC. Protein: CSALLGYNEQFF.

This clonotype was seen ten or more times. The chain couples TRBV24-1 to TRBJ2-2, with D possibly TRBD2 on 6 matching bases. This CDR3 region has 14 residues. Germline loops: CDR1 KGHDR, CDR2 SFDVKD. V shed 2 bases and J shed 8 bases, with 11 bases lying between them. CDR3 residues: CATSDSTSPGELFF. The CDR3, as DNA: TGTGCCACCAGTGATTCGACTAGTCCTGGGGAGCTGTTTTTT.

This clonotype was counted between two and nine times. The rearrangement joins TRBV7-9 to TRBJ2-3, with a possible D match to TRBD2 (5 bases). The CDR3 is 15 amino acids. Trimming cost V 4 bases and J 0 bases, with 11 bases left between them. CDR1 is SEHNR, CDR2 FQNEAQ, per germline (reference sequence). CDR3 region: CASSSGVTSTDTQYF. The CDR3 DNA is TGTGCCAGCAGCTCCGGGGTCACTAGCACAGATACGCAGTATTTT.